These T cell receptor beta chains were read from a single sample in a study of T cell clonotyping in hematopoietic cell transplantation. The protocol was immunoSEQ multiplex PCR, while the TCRdb copy is restricted to in-frame clones and leaves out a portion. The sample records about 69,000 clones, over 90% being singletons. The material sequenced was peripheral blood mononuclear cells. The receptors stem from a man in his forties or fifties in good health. Some clones in this sample may be carry-over from other donors' samples. Both conserved end residues are part of each CDR3. Where a row states a size, it is once, few, many or the class of an expanded clone; other rows omit it.

clone size: once
J gene: TRBJ1-2
V gene: TRBV5-1
CDR3 protein: CASRTDSNYGYTF

clone size: NA
J gene: TRBJ2-5
V gene: TRBV2
CDR3 protein: CASSEATSGGEETQYF

clone size: NA
J gene: TRBJ2-7
V gene: TRBV5-6
CDR3 protein: CASSLARDYSSYEQYF

clone size: NA
J gene: TRBJ2-3
V gene: TRBV6-1
CDR3 protein: CASRGLSTDTQYF

clone size: NA
J gene: TRBJ2-7
V gene: TRBV30
CDR3 protein: CAGKQGSYEQYF

clone size: NA
J gene: TRBJ2-1
V gene: TRBV28
CDR3 protein: CASSYLQGPPYNEQFF

clone size: NA
J gene: TRBJ1-2
V gene: TRBV4-1
CDR3 protein: CASSQDEFLRFGYTF

clone size: once
J gene: TRBJ2-7
V gene: TRBV27
CDR3 protein: CAILTHRGEQYF

clone size: NA
J gene: TRBJ2-5
V gene: TRBV5-6
CDR3 protein: CASSLVGLAGVETQYF

clone size: NA
J gene: TRBJ1-1
V gene: TRBV6-5
CDR3 protein: CASRSLGTEAFF

clone size: NA
J gene: TRBJ2-3
V gene: TRBV2
CDR3 protein: CASSAANTQYF

clone size: NA
J gene: TRBJ1-5
V gene: TRBV28
CDR3 protein: CASSLVGDVQPQHF

clone size: once
J gene: TRBJ2-4
V gene: TRBV27
CDR3 protein: CASSLSAFGLAGEYIQYF

clone size: NA
J gene: TRBJ2-7
V gene: TRBV5-1
CDR3 protein: CASSLGGTATYEQYF

clone size: NA
J gene: TRBJ1-6
V gene: TRBV4-1
CDR3 protein: CASSQDQGVRNSPLHF

clone size: NA
J gene: TRBJ1-2
V gene: TRBV12-2
CDR3 protein: CTMAGEGRSGYTF

clone size: NA
J gene: TRBJ2-1
V gene: TRBV7-2
CDR3 protein: CASSPGGGTLYNEQFF

clone size: NA
J gene: TRBJ2-2
V gene: TRBV11-2
CDR3 protein: CASSLDRGREVFSGELFF

clone size: NA
J gene: TRBJ1-5
V gene: TRBV7-9
CDR3 protein: CASSLSPDQPQHF

clone size: NA
J gene: TRBJ1-5
V gene: TRBV6-1
CDR3 protein: CASTDYSNQPQHF

clone size: few
J gene: TRBJ1-2
V gene: TRBV7-8
CDR3 protein: CASSLRGAGYGYTF

clone size: NA
J gene: TRBJ1-6
V gene: TRBV30
CDR3 protein: CAWSEGTLHF

clone size: NA
J gene: TRBJ2-3
V gene: TRBV6-5
CDR3 protein: CASRITSTDTQYF

clone size: NA
J gene: TRBJ1-5
V gene: TRBV29-1
CDR3 protein: CSVAGSENQPQHF

clone size: NA
J gene: TRBJ2-7
V gene: TRBV2
CDR3 protein: CASSAGDTYEQYF

clone size: NA
J gene: TRBJ2-7
V gene: TRBV5-5
CDR3 protein: CASSLVVGTGGDEQYF

clone size: NA
J gene: TRBJ2-5
V gene: TRBV7-3
CDR3 protein: CASSLSGQETQYF

clone size: NA
J gene: TRBJ1-1
V gene: TRBV7-2
CDR3 protein: CASSVDRKNTEAFF

clone size: NA
J gene: TRBJ1-1
V gene: TRBV28
CDR3 protein: CASSLRGLNTEAFF

clone size: once
J gene: TRBJ2-6
V gene: TRBV7-9
CDR3 protein: CASSGGGSSGANVLTF

clone size: NA
J gene: TRBJ1-1
V gene: TRBV19
CDR3 protein: CASSTRGTTEAFF

clone size: NA
J gene: TRBJ2-2
V gene: TRBV11-3
CDR3 protein: CASSLLGPTGELFF

clone size: NA
J gene: TRBJ1-3
V gene: TRBV9
CDR3 protein: CASSVTDSGNTIYF

clone size: NA
J gene: TRBJ1-4
V gene: TRBV7-9
CDR3 protein: CASSPNTNEKLFF

clone size: NA
J gene: TRBJ1-6
V gene: TRBV27
CDR3 protein: CASSPIGAGGNSPLHF

clone size: NA
J gene: TRBJ1-1
V gene: TRBV5-6
CDR3 protein: CASSYGQGAGKYTEAFF

clone size: NA
J gene: TRBJ2-3
V gene: TRBV29-1
CDR3 protein: CSVLAESSTDTQYF

clone size: few
J gene: TRBJ1-5
V gene: TRBV19
CDR3 protein: CASSIGWVWNQPQHF

clone size: NA
J gene: TRBJ2-1
V gene: TRBV6-5
CDR3 protein: CASSYVRGYNEQFF